The 4 T cell receptor beta chains below all came from one sample that was sequenced in a study of blood T cell repertoires in COVID-19. Clones were sequenced by immunoSEQ multiplex PCR, and TCRdb holds only the in-frame ones, with some missing. The data hold roughly 120,000 clones, with 87% observed a single time. Source material: peripheral blood. These TCRs come from a human donor in a cohort sampled during active COVID-19.

The chain has TRBV4-2 and TRBJ2-2; 12 bases fit TRBD2. The CDR3 spans 17 residues. Trimming removed 4 bases from V and 1 base from J; junction bases left unmatched: 4. CDR1 LGHNA and CDR2 YNFKEQ come from the germline V gene. CDR3 DNA sequence: TGTGCCAGCAGCCCCTCACTAGCGGGAGGGAACACCGGGGAGCTGTTTTTT. Translation: CASSPSLAGGNTGELFF.

The rearrangement uses TRBV5-1 and TRBJ1-4, with 9 positions matching TRBD1. Germline trimming cut 4 bases from V and 8 bases from J; bases unmatched to any gene: 6. The germline CDR1 and CDR2 sequences are SGHRS and YFSETQ. The CDR3 runs 14 residues. CDR3 DNA: TGCGCCAGCAGCACGGGACAGGGCAGGGAAAAACTGTTTTTT. Translation: CASSTGQGREKLFF. The variable domain in full, with the rest retrieved from reference TRBV5-1 and TRBJ1-4, is KAGVTQTPRYLIKTRGQQVTLSCSPISGHRSVSWYQQTPGQGLQFLFEYFSETQRNKGNFPGRFSGRQFSNSRSEMNVSTLELGDSALYLCASSTGQGREKLFFGSGTQLSVL.

The gene calls are TRBV2 and TRBJ1-2, with a tentative D call TRBD1 (5 bases). V lost 0 bases and J 8 bases, leaving 16 bases between the germline ends. CDR3 length equals 15 residues. The germline V gene has CDR1 SNHLY and CDR2 FYNNEI. The chain's CDR3 is CASSEALRGPRGYTF. The DNA for the CDR3 is TGTGCCAGCAGTGAAGCGCTTAGGGGCCCGAGGGGCTACACCTTC.

The V and J genes are TRBV11-2 and TRBJ1-3; D is ambiguous. Trimming cost V 5 bases and J 2 bases, with 13 bases left between them. Germline V gene lookup returns CDR1 SGHAT and CDR2 FQNNGV. This CDR3 spans 15 amino acids. CDR3 sequence: CASSPTTGAGNTIYF. CDR3 nucleotide sequence: TGTGCCAGCAGCCCAACGACTGGTGCTGGAAACACCATATATTTT.